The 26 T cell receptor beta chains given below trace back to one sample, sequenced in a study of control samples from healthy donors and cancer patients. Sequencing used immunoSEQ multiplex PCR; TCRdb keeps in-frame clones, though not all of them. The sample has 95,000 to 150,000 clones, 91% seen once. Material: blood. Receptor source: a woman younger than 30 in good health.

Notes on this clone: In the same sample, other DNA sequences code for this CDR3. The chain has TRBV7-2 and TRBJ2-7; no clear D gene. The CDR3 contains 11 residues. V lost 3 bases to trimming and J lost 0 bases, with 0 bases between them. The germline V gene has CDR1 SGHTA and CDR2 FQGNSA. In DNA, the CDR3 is TGTGCCAGCAGCTTCTCCTACGAGCAGTACTTC. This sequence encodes CASSFSYEQYF.

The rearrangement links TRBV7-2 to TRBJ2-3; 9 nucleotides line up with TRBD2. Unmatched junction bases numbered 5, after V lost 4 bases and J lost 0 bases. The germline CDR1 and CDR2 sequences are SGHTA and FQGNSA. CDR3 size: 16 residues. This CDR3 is CASSSSLAGSTDTQYF. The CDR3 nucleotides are TGTGCCAGCAGCTCTTCTCTAGCGGGGAGCACAGATACGCAGTATTTT. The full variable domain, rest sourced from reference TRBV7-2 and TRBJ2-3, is GAGVSQSPSNKVTEKGKDVELRCDPISGHTALYWYRQSLGQGLEFLIYFQGNSAPDKSGLPSDRFSAERTGGSVSTLTIQRTQQEDSAVYLCASSSSLAGSTDTQYFGPGTRLTVL.

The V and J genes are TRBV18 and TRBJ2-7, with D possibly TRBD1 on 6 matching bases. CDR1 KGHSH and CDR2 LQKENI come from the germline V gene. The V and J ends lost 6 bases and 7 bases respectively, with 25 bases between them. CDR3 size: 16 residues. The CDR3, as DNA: TGTGCCAGCTCGCCTCAACAGGGATCCGGGTCGGGGGAGCAGTACTTC. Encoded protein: CASSPQQGSGSGEQYF.

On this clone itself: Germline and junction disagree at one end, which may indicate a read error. CDR3 sequence: CASSLVLQGAREETQYF. The DNA for the CDR3 is TGTGCTAGCAGCTTAGTTCTCCAGGGAGCGCGGGAAGAGACCCAGTACTTC. The chain combines TRBV7-7 with TRBJ2-5; D possibly uses TRBD1 or TRBD2 (5 bases each). The CDR3 is made up of 17 amino acids. The germline V gene encodes CDR1 SSHAT and CDR2 FNYEAQ (reference sequence). Drawing the rest from reference TRBV7-7 and TRBJ2-5, the complete variable domain is GAGVSQSPRYKVTKRGQDVTLRCDPISSHATLYWYQQALGQGPEFLTYFNYEAQPDKSGLPSDRFSAERPEGSISTLTIQRTEQRDSAMYRCASSLVLQGAREETQYFGPGTRLLVL.

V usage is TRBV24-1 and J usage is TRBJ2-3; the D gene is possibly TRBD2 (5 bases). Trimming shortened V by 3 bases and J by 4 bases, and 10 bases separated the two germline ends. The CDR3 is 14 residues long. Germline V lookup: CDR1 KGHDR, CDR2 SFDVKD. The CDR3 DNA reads TGTGCCACCAGTGATCGGATAGCGTCAGATACGCAGTATTTT. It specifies CATSDRIASDTQYF.

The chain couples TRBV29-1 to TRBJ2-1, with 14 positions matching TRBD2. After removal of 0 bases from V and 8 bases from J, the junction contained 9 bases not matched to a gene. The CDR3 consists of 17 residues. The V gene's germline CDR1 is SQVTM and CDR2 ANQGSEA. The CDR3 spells CSVEEGTSGRVVHEQFF. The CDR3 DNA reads TGCAGCGTTGAAGAGGGGACTAGCGGGAGAGTTGTCCATGAGCAGTTCTTC.

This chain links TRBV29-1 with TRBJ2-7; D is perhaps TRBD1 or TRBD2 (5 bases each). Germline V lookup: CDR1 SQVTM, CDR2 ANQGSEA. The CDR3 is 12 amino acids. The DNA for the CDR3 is TGCCGCAGGGACCCGAGGCCCTACGAGCAGTACTTC. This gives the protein CRRDPRPYEQYF.

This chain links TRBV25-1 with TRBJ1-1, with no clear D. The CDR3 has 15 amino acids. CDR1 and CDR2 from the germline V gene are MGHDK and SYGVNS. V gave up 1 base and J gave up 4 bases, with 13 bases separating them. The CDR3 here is CASSEWRVGTTEAFF. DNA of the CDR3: TGTGCCAGCAGTGAATGGAGAGTGGGCACCACTGAAGCTTTCTTT.

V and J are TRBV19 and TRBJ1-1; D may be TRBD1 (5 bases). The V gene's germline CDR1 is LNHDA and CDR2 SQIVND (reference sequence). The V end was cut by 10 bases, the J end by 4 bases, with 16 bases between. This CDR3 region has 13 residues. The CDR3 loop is CATTPQGVTEAFF. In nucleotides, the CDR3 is TGTGCCACAACGCCTCAGGGTGTCACTGAAGCTTTCTTT.

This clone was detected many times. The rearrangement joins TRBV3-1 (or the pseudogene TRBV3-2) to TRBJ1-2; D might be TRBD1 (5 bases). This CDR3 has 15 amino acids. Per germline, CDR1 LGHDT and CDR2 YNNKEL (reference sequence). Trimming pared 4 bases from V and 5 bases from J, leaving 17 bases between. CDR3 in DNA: TGTGCCAGCAGCCCCTCGACAGTTACTTTATATGGCTACACCTTC. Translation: CASSPSTVTLYGYTF.

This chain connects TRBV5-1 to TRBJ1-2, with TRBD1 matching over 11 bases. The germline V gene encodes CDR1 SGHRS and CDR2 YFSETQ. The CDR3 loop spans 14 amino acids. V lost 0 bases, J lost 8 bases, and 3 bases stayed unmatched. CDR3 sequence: CASSLAGQGAGYTF. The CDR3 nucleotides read TGCGCCAGCAGCTTGGCCGGACAGGGGGCCGGCTACACCTTC.

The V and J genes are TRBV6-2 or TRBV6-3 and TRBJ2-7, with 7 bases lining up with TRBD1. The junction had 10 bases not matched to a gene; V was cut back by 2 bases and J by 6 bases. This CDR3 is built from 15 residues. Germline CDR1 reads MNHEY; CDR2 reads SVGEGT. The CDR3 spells CASSYLPTGLSEQYF. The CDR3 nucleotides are TGTGCCAGCAGTTACCTACCGACAGGGTTAAGCGAGCAGTACTTC.

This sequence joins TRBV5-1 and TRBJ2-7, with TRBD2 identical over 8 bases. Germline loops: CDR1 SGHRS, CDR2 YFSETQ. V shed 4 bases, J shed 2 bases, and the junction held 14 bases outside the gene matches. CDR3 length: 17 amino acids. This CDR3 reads CASSRKERGTEAYEQYF. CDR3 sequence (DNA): TGCGCCAGCAGCAGAAAGGAGCGGGGGACGGAAGCCTACGAGCAGTACTTC.

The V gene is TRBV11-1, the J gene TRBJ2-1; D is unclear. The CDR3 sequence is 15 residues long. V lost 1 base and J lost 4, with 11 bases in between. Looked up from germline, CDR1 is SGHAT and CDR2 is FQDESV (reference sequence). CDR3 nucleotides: TGTGCCAGCAGCTTAGGAGAAGTTGGGTACAATGAGCAGTTCTTC. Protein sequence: CASSLGEVGYNEQFF.

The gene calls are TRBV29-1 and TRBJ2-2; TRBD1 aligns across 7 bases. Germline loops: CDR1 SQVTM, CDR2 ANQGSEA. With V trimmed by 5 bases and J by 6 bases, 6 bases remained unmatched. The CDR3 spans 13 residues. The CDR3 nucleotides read TGCAGCGTTACAAGGGGGCGGTCCGGGGAGCTGTTTTTT. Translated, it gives CSVTRGRSGELFF.

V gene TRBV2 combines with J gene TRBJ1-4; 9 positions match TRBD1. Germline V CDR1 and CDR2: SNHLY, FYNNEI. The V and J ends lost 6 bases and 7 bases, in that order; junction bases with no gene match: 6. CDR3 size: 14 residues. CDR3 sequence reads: CASREQGAGEKLFF. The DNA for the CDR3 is TGTGCCAGCAGGGAACAGGGGGCCGGTGAAAAACTGTTTTTT.

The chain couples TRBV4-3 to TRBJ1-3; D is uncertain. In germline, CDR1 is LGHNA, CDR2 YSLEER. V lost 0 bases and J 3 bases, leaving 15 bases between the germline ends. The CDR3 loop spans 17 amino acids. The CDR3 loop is CASSQDPIRTYGNTIYF. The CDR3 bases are TGCGCCAGCAGCCAAGACCCCATCCGGACCTATGGAAACACCATATATTTT.

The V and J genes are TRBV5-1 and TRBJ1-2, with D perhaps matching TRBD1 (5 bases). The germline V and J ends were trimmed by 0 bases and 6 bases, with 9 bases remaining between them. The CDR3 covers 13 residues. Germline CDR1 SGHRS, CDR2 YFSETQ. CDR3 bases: TGCGCCAGCAGCTTGGGAGGGGTCGATGGCTACACCTTC. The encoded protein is CASSLGGVDGYTF.

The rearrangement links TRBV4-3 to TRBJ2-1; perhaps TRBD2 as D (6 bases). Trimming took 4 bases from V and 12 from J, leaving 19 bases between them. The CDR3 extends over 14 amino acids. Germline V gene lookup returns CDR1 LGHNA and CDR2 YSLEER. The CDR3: CASSPEEGSLGQFF. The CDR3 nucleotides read TGCGCCAGCAGCCCGGAGGAGGGGTCTCTGGGGCAGTTCTTC.

This CDR3 reads CAILDGTNYGYTF. For the CDR3, the DNA is TGTGCCATCTTGGACGGCACTAACTATGGCTACACCTTC. V gene TRBV10-3 combines with J gene TRBJ1-2, with D unclear. The CDR3 has 13 residues. The ends were cut back, 8 bases at V and 0 bases at J, with 10 bases in the middle. The germline CDR1 and CDR2 sequences are ENHRY and SYGVKD.

The CDR3 here is CATSRDRQGARSGGYTF. The CDR3 DNA sequence: TGTGCCACCAGCAGAGACCGACAGGGGGCGCGTTCTGGGGGCTACACCTTC. The chain uses TRBV15 and TRBJ1-2; TRBD1 agrees at 10 bases. Germline CDR1 reads LNHNV; CDR2 reads YYDKDF (reference sequence). Losses at the gene ends were 0 bases for V and 8 bases for J; bases not matched to a gene: 12. The CDR3 spans 17 residues.

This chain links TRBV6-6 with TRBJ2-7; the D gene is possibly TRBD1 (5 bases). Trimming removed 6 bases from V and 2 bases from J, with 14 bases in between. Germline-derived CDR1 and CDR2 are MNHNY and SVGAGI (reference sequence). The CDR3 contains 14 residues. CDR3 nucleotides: TGTGCCAGCAGGCGCAGGACGGACACCTACGAGCAGTACTTC. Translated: CASRRRTDTYEQYF.

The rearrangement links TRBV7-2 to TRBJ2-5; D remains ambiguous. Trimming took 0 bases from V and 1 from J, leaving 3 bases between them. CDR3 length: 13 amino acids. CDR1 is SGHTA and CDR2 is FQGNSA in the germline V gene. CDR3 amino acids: CASSLAPQETQYF. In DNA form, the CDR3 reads TGTGCCAGCAGCTTAGCGCCCCAAGAGACCCAGTACTTC.

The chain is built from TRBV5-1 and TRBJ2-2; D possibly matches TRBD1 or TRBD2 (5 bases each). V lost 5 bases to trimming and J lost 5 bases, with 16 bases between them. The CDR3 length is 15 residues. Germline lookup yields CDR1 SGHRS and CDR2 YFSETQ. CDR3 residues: CASRIQLGETGELFF. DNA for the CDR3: TGCGCCAGCAGAATCCAGTTGGGGGAGACCGGGGAGCTGTTTTTT.

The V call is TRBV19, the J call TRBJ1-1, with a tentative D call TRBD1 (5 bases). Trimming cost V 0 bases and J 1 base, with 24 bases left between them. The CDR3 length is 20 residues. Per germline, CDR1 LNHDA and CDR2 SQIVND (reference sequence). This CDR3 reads CASSIDWGGQGLWWNTEAFF. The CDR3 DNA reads TGTGCCAGTAGTATAGATTGGGGCGGGCAGGGACTTTGGTGGAACACTGAAGCTTTCTTT. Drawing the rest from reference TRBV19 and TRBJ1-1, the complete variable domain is DGGITQSPKYLFRKEGQNVTLSCEQNLNHDAMYWYRQDPGQGLRLIYYSQIVNDFQKGDIAEGYSVSREKKESFPLTVTSAQKNPTAFYLCASSIDWGGQGLWWNTEAFFGQGTRLTVV.

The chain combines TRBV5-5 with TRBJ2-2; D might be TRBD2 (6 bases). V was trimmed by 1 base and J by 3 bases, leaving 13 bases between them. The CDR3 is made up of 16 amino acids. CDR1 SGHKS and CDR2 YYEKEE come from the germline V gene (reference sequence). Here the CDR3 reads CASSLPTLADTGELFF. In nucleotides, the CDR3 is TGTGCCAGCAGCTTGCCCACACTAGCTGACACCGGGGAGCTGTTTTTT.